This TCR beta chain derives from a study of T-cell reconstitution after alpha-beta-depleted transplantation in children. Trimming cost V 6 bases and J 0 bases, with 10 bases left between them. CDR3 length: 14 amino acids. Looked up from germline, CDR1 is MGHDK and CDR2 is SYGVNS. This sample's TCRbeta library carried unique molecular identifier barcodes. TCRdb itself ran the PCR reads through MiXCR, one entry per CDR3 protein. The sample lists about 400,000 distinct CDR3 sequences, just over 20% seen once, with over 3.5% in the top ten. V usage is TRBV25-1 and J usage is TRBJ2-3; tentatively, D is TRBD1 or TRBD2 (5 bases each). The sequence was collected from a human donor who donated a stem cell graft to a child with acute myeloid leukemia. The specimen was PBMCs from the stem cell graft donor, collected from the stem cell graft. Here the CDR3 reads CASRGTISTDTQYF. CDR3 DNA sequence: TGTGCCAGCAGAGGGACGATTAGCACAGATACGCAGTATTTT.